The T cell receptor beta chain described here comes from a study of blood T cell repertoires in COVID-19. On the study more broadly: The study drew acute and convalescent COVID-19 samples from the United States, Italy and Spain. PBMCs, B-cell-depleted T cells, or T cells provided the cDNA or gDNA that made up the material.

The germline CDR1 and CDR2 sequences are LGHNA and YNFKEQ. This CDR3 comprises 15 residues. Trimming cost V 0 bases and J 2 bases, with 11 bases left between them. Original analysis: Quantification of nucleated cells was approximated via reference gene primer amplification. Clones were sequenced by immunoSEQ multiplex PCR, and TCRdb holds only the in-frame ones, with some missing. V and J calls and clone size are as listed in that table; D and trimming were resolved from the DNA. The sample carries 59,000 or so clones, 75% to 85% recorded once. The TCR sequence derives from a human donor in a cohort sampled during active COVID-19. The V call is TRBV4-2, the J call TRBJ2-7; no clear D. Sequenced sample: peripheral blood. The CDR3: CASSQDNGQTYEQYF. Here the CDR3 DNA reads TGTGCCAGCAGCCAAGATAATGGGCAGACCTACGAGCAGTACTTC.